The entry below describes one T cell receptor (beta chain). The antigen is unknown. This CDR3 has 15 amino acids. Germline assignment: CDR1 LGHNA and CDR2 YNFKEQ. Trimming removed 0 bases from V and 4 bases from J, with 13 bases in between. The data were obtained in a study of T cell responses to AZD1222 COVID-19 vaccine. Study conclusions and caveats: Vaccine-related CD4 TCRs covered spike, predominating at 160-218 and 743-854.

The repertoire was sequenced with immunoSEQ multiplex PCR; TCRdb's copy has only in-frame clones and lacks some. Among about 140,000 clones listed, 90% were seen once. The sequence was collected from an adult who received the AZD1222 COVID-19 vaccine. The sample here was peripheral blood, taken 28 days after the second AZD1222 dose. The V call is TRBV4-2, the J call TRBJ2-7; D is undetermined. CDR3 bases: TGTGCCAGCAGCCAAGACGGAGTCAAAGAATACGAGCAGTACTTC. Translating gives CASSQDGVKEYEQYF.